These 2 T cell receptor beta chains were all obtained from the same sample, sequenced in a study of T cell responses to AZD1222 COVID-19 vaccine. The table came from immunoSEQ multiplex PCR; TCRdb's copy has only in-frame clones and leaves some out. The sample yields 250,000 or so clones, approximately 95% seen once. The material sequenced was peripheral blood, taken on day 0 of AZD1222 vaccination. The source of these receptors is an adult in good health.

The V gene is TRBV5-4, the J gene TRBJ2-7; D may be TRBD1 (5 bases). The V end was cut by 1 base, the J end by 3 bases, with 11 bases between. Germline CDR1 reads SGHNT; CDR2 reads YYREEE (reference sequence). This CDR3 comprises 14 residues. The CDR3 region has the DNA TGTGCCAGCAGCTTGAGTAAGGGGATCTACGAGCAGTACTTC. This encodes CASSLSKGIYEQYF. Variable domain in full (rest from reference TRBV5-4 and TRBJ2-7): ETGVTQSPTHLIKTRGQQVTLRCSSQSGHNTVSWYQQALGQGPQFIFQYYREEENGRGNFPPRFSGLQFPNYSSELNVNALELDDSALYLCASSLSKGIYEQYFGPGTRLTVT.

This clone was picked up a small number of times. The J gene is TRBJ2-7, the V gene TRBV28; 7 bases agree with TRBD1. After removal of 5 bases from V and 1 base from J, the junction contained 8 bases not matched to a gene. The germline V gene has CDR1 MDHEN and CDR2 SYDVKM. The CDR3 has 15 residues. The CDR3 reads CASSPSTGNSYEQYF. The CDR3 region has the DNA TGTGCCAGCAGTCCCTCGACAGGGAATTCCTACGAGCAGTACTTC.